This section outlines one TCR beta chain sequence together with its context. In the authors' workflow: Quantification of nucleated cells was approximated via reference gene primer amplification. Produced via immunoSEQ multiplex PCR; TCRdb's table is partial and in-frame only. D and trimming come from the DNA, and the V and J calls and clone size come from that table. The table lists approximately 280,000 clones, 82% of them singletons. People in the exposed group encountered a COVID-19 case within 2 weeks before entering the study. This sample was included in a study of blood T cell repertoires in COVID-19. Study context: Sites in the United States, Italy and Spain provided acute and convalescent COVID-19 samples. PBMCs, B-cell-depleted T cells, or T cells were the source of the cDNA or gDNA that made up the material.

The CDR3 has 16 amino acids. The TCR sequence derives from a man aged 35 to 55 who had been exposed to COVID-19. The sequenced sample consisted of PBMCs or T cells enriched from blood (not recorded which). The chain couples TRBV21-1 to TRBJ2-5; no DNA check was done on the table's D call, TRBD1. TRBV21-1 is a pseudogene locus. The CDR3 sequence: CASNRRHSRWKETQYF. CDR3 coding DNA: TGTGCCAGTAATAGACGTCACAGCCGCTGGAAAGAGACCCAGTACTTC.